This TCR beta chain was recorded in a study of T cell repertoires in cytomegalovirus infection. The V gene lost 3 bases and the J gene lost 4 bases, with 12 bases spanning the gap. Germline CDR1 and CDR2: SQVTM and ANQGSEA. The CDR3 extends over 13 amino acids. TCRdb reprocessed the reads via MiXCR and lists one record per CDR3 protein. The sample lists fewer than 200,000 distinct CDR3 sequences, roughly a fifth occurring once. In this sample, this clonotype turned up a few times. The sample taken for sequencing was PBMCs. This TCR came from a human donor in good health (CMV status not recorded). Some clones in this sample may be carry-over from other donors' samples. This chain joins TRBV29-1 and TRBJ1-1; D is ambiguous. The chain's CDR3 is CSVDWADGTEAFF. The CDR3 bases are TGCAGCGTTGATTGGGCGGATGGCACTGAAGCTTTCTTT.